The sequence of this T cell receptor (beta chain) was determined in a study of shared clonotypes between healthy human individuals. Naive CD8 cells lacked CD45RO, underwent positive selection for CCR7 and left out terminally differentiated effector memory CD45RA+ cells. All the donors were Caucasian adults who lived in Nashville, Tennessee. For sorted subsets, about 200 ng DNA per replicate equaled some 27,000 T cell genomes. Data came from immunoSEQ multiplex PCR; TCRdb stores just in-frame clones and leaves some out. The table has roughly 2,000,000 clones, just over 90% seen once. With respect to this clone: Its target is unknown. Distinct nucleotide sequences in the sample also encode this CDR3.

Study-wide results and limits: Generation probabilities of non-shared clonotypes were lower (relative to those shared by all four donors). Researchers found naive subsets generally carried larger estimated richness than memory subsets.

V lost 5 bases, J lost 4 bases, and 9 bases lay in between. Germline lookup yields CDR1 SQVTM and CDR2 ANQGSEA. This CDR3 comprises 11 residues. The source is a man aged 18 to 30 in good health. Some clones in this sample may be carry-over from other donors' samples. What was sequenced was naive CD8+ T cells from PBMCs. The rearrangement joins TRBV29-1 to TRBJ2-7; D perhaps matches TRBD1 (5 bases). CDR3 amino acids: CSVLRGYEQYF. The CDR3 DNA reads TGCAGCGTTCTAAGGGGATACGAGCAGTACTTC.